This T cell receptor beta chain was retrieved from a study of glioma-infiltrating T cells after dendritic cell vaccination (dated by TCRdb to the mid-2010s). Background for the entire study: Of the roughly 15 glioblastoma patients in the cohort, all drawn from Phase I and II dendritic cell vaccination trials, 9 were newly diagnosed and 6 had recurrent disease. Autologous tumor lysate-pulsed dendritic cell vaccination was administered to the patients between the early 2000s and the early 2010s. To make the vaccine, monocyte-derived dendritic cells were cultured for 7 to 8 days with IL-4 and GM-CSF and then pulsed overnight with autologous tumor lysate. Three intradermal dendritic cell vaccine injections were administered to patients at biweekly intervals in the arm below the axilla. Tumor-infiltrating lymphocyte content was quantified and tumor and blood repertoires were compared in dendritic cell-vaccinated glioblastoma patients by deep sequencing of TCR beta CDR3 regions. TCR sequencing metrics, including TIL content and tumor-blood repertoire overlap, were correlated with survival after dendritic cell vaccination. Here is what the overall study found, with its caveats: After dendritic cell vaccination, a higher estimated pretreatment TIL content predicted longer time to progression and overall survival. TCR clonality showed no direct relationship with survival, which suggests that a diverse polyclonal response may be important. The cohort was small and heterogeneous, and full blood and tumor sets were available for few patients, with initial-recurrent tumor pairs available for even fewer patients. The three-group TCR overlap response model was described as speculative and requiring prospective validation.

Patients were selected on the basis of adequate residual fresh-frozen tumor tissue and more than two years of available survival data. None of the glioblastoma patients carried an isocitrate dehydrogenase mutation, although molecular status otherwise varied. PBMC were collected before vaccination, two weeks after the third vaccination, and at tumor progression if progression occurred. Genomic DNA was extracted with the Qiagen DNeasy Blood extraction Kit. Using the immunoSEQ assay, TCRB CDR3 regions were amplified from about 1.9 micrograms of genomic DNA, or from all available DNA when less than that was on hand. Multiplex PCR used 60 forward primers for TCR V beta segments and 13 reverse primers for J beta segments. Synthetic control templates were spiked into each sample at limiting dilution to estimate reads per starting template. The Illumina HiSeq System generated 87 bp sequencing reads. As for the original processing: PCR and sequencing errors were removed by merging closely related sequences with a nearest neighbor algorithm. TCR overlap was defined as the percentage of unique tumor TCR beta sequences that were also present in the same patient's peripheral blood. In its TCRdb copy, this immuneACCESS table keeps in-frame sequences only and misses some clones. Where compared with another copy, unresolved V genes explain less than half of these, and the others have no known cause. The V and J calls and clone size were taken over from that table, and D and trimming were inferred from the DNA. A total of roughly 51,000 clones appear in this sample, about 85% of them only once. In total, the top ten clones hold over 9.5% of the sample.

Looking up the germline V gene (reference sequence) yields CDR1 SGHNT and CDR2 YYREEE. V is cut by 0 bases and J by 0 bases, and the space between the germline ends is 10 bases. Its CDR3 holds 15 amino acids, cysteine through phenylalanine. The sequence is cut down to CDR3 DNA, 45 bases in frame from base 1. On this clone: The clone's antigen remains unknown. Base-call qualities are not available, and no considerably larger clone is one nucleotide away.

The TCR sequence derives from a human donor with glioblastoma. The sequencing used blood, collected before dendritic cell vaccination. The chain joins TRBV5-4 to TRBJ2-7; the D gene is perhaps TRBD2, from 6 matching bases. The CDR3 here reads CASSLELANSYEQYF. The DNA reads as follows: TGTGCCAGCAGCTTGGAACTAGCCAACTCCTACGAGCAGTACTTC.